A selection of T cell receptor beta chains follows, all from one sample in a study of early T cells in non-severe SARS-CoV-2 infection. TCRdb re-called the 5' RACE reads with MiXCR, one entry per CDR3 protein. The sample lists some 19,000 distinct CDR3 sequences; about 4% were seen once. The sample consisted of whole blood. These receptors were taken from an adult who was a healthcare worker with PCR-confirmed SARS-CoV-2 infection or an uninfected control (not recorded which). Each CDR3 is given with its conserved first and last residue. D genes are given only for firm matches. Expanded clones get a size class; other rows say once, few or many, or leave the size out.

D | J | V | size | CDR3 | DNA
NA | TRBJ2-7 | TRBV4-1 | few | CASSQGTIGEQYF | TGCGCCAGCAGCCAAGGGACTATAGGAGAGCAGTACTTC
NA | TRBJ2-1 | TRBV11-2 | many | CASSLLGNEQFF | TGTGCCAGCAGCCTACTAGGCAATGAGCAGTTCTTC
NA | TRBJ1-1 | TRBV4-3 | many | CASSHKEDSSLGAEAFF | TGCGCCAGCAGCCACAAGGAGGACAGCTCTCTTGGGGCTGAAGCTTTCTTT
NA | TRBJ1-2 | TRBV3-1 | NA | CASSQGGQVNYGYTF | TGTGCCAGCAGCCAAGGGGGACAAGTTAACTATGGCTACACCTTC
NA | TRBJ2-1 | TRBV7-8 | NA | CASSFRESSYNEQFF | TGTGCCAGCAGCTTCAGGGAGAGTTCCTACAATGAGCAGTTCTTC
NA | TRBJ1-4 | TRBV13 | many | CASSQGRGEKLFF | TGTGCCAGCAGCCAAGGGCGAGGGGAAAAACTGTTTTTT
NA | TRBJ1-1 | TRBV6-2/TRBV6-3 | many | CASTNRPSMNTEAFF | TGTGCCAGCACTAACAGGCCTTCCATGAACACTGAAGCTTTCTTT
NA | TRBJ1-1 | TRBV6-2/TRBV6-3 | many | CASSYMTNTEAFF | TGTGCCAGCAGTTACATGACGAACACTGAAGCTTTCTTT
NA | TRBJ1-5 | TRBV4-3 | many | CASSVGGNQPQHF | TGCGCCAGCAGCGTAGGGGGTAATCAGCCCCAGCATTTT
TRBD1 | TRBJ1-2 | TRBV10-3 | many | CAISEIGQDAYNYGYTF | TGTGCCATCAGTGAGATCGGACAGGACGCCTATAACTATGGCTACACCTTC
NA | TRBJ1-2 | TRBV12-3/TRBV12-4 | many | CASTQGTQVYGYTF | TGTGCCAGCACCCAAGGTACTCAGGTCTATGGCTACACCTTC
NA | TRBJ2-1 | TRBV6-2/TRBV6-3 | many | CASRNTVSIYEQFF | TGTGCCAGCAGAAATACAGTATCAATCTACGAGCAGTTCTTC
TRBD2 | TRBJ2-3 | TRBV9 | many | CASSAPRASGEYTQYF | TGTGCCAGCAGCGCCCCCCGGGCTAGCGGGGAGTATACGCAGTATTTT
TRBD1 | TRBJ1-4 | TRBV11-2 | many | CASSLGGTATNEKLFF | TGTGCCAGCAGCTTAGGGGGGACAGCAACTAATGAAAAACTGTTTTTT
NA | TRBJ1-1 | TRBV6-5 | many | CASSYWLGDTEAFF | TGTGCCAGCAGTTATTGGTTGGGCGACACTGAAGCTTTCTTT